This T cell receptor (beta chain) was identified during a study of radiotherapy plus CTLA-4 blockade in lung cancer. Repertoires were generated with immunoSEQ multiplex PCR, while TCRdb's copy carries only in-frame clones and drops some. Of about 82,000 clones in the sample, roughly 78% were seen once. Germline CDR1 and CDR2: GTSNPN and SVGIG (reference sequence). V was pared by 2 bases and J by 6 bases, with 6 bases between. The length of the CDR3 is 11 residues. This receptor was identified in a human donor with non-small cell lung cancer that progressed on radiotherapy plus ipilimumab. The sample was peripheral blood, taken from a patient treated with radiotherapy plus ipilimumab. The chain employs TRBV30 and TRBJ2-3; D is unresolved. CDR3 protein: CAWSLRDTQYF. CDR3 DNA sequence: TGTGCCTGGAGTCTGCGGGATACGCAGTATTTT.